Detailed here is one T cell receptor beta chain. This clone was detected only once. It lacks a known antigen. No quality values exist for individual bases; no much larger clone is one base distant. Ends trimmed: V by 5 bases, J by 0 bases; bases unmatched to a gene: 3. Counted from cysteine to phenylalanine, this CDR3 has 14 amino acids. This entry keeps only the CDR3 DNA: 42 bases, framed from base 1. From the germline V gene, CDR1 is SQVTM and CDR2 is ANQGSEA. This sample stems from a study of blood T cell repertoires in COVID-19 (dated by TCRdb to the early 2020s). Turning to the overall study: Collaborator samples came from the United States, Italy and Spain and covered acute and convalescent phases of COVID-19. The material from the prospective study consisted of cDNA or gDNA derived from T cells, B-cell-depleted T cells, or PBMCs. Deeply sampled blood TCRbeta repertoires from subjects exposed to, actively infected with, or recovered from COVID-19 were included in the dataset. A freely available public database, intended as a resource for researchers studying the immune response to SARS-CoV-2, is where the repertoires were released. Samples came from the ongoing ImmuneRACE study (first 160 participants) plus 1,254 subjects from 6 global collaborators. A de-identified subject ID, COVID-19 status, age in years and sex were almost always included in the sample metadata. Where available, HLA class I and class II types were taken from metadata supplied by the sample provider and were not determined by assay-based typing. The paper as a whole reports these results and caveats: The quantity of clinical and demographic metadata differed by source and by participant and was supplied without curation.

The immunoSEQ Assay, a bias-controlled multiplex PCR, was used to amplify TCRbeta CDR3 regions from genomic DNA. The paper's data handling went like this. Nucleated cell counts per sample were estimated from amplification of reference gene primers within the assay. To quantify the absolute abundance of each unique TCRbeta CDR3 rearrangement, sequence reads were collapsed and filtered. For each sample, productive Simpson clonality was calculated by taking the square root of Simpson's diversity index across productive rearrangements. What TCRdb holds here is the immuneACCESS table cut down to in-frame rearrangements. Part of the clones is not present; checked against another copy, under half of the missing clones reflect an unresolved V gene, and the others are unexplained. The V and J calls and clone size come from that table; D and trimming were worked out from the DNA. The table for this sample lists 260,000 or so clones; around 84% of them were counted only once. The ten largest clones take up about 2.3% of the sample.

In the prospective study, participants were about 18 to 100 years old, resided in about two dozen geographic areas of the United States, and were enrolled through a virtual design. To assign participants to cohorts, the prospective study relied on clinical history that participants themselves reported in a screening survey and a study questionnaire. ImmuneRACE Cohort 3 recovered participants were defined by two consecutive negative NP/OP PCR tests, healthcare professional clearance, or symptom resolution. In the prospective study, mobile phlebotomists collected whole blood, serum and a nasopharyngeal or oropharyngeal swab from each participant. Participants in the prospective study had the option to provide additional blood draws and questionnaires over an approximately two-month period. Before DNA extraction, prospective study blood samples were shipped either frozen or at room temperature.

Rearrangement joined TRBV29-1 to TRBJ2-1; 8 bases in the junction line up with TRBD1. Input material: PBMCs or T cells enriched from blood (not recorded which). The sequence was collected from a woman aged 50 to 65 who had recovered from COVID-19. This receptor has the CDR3 CSVTDRVSYNEQFF. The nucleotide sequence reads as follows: TGCAGCGTTACGGACAGGGTCTCCTACAATGAGCAGTTCTTC.